This TCR beta chain was observed in a study of blood T cell repertoires in COVID-19. Study-wide background: Acute and convalescent COVID-19 samples came from the United States, Italy and Spain. Sources were T cells, B-cell-depleted T cells, or PBMCs; the material itself was cDNA or gDNA.

After removal of 5 bases from V and 0 bases from J, the junction contained 7 bases not matched to a gene. The CDR3 totals 15 residues. The germline gives CDR1 SGHAT, CDR2 FQNNGV. In the original analysis: Amplified reference gene primers provided the basis for estimating nucleated cell counts. Measured with immunoSEQ multiplex PCR; TCRdb has only the in-frame clones, and not every one. V, J and clone size reflect that table, while D and trimming were determined from the DNA. The data hold 250,000 to 300,000 clones, with 81% observed a single time. The sequence was obtained from a woman aged 60-70 years with active or convalescent COVID-19. The specimen was peripheral blood. The genes are TRBV11-2 and TRBJ2-7; 7 bases are shared with TRBD2. The CDR3 here is CASSLPSGSSYEQYF. CDR3 nucleotides: TGTGCCAGCAGCCTTCCTAGCGGCTCCTCCTACGAGCAGTACTTC.